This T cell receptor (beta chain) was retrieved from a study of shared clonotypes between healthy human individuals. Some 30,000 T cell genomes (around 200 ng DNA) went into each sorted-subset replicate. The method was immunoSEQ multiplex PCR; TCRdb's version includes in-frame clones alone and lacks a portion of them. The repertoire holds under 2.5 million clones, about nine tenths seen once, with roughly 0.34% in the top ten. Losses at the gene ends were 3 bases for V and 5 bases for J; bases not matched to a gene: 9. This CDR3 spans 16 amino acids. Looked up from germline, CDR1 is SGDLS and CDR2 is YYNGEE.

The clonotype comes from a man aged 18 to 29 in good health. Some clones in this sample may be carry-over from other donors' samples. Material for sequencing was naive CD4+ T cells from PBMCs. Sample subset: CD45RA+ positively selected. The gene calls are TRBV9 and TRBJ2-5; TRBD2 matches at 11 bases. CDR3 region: CASSAGRLAGGETQYF. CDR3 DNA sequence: TGTGCCAGCAGCGCGGGTCGTCTAGCGGGAGGTGAGACCCAGTACTTC.